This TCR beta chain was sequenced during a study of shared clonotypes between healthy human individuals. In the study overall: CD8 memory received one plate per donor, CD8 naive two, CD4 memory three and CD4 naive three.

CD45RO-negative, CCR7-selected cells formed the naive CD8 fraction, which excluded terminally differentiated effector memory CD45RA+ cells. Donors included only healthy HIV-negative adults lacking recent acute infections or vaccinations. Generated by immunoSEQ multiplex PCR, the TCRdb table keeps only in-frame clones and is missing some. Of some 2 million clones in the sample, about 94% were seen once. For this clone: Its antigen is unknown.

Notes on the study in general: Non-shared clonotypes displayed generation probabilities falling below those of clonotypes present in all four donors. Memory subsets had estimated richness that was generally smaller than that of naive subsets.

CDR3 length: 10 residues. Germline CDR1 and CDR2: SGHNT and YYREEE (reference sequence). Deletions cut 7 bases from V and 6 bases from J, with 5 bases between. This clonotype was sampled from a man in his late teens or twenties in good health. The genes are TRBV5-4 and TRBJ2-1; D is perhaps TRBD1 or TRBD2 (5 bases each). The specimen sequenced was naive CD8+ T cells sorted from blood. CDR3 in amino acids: CASGGNEQFF. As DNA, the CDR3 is TGTGCCAGCGGGGGCAATGAGCAGTTCTTC.